This T cell receptor beta chain came from a study of blood T cell repertoires in COVID-19. As originally analysed: Counts of nucleated cells, estimated from reference gene primer amplification, were obtained. The method was immunoSEQ multiplex PCR; TCRdb's version includes in-frame clones alone and lacks a portion of them. The DNA gave D and trimming, while V, J and clone size come from that table. Of 250,000 to 300,000 clones listed, 81% were seen once; the top ten hold over 2.5%. Trimming shortened V by 0 bases and J by 6 bases, and 14 bases separated the two germline ends. The CDR3 loop spans 15 amino acids. Germline values: CDR1 MNHEY, CDR2 SVGAGI.

This sequence was found in a woman aged 55-70 years with active or convalescent COVID-19. The material sequenced was peripheral blood. The rearrangement joins TRBV6-5 to TRBJ1-1, with a weak D call TRBD1 (5 bases). CDR3 loop: CASSYSIPRVPEAFF. The CDR3 DNA reads as TGTGCCAGCAGTTACTCGATCCCCAGGGTCCCTGAAGCTTTCTTT.